This T cell receptor (beta chain) was identified during a study of T-cell memory formation after mild COVID-19. CDR3 length: 16 residues. V shed 4 bases and J shed 6 bases, with 19 bases lying between them. The germline V gene has CDR1 SNHLY and CDR2 FYNNEI. This clonotype has more than one count but fewer than ten. TCRdb independently ran MiXCR on the 5' RACE reads; one entry per CDR3 protein. This sample yields 450,000 to 650,000 distinct CDR3 sequences, of which 20% to 25% are seen a single time; under 8.5% belongs to the top ten. Source material: PBMCs or a T cell subset sorted from them (not recorded which). The source is an adult woman who had mild COVID-19 (a few samples of this study predate the infection). Cell type and time point are not known. The rearrangement joins TRBV2 to TRBJ2-1; no clear D. The CDR3 spells CASSGPVVRAFNEQFF. The CDR3 DNA follows: TGTGCCAGCAGTGGGCCGGTAGTAAGGGCCTTCAATGAGCAGTTCTTC.